The following is a T cell receptor beta chain sequence with its context. Its antigen is still unknown. No base quality information exists; no much larger clone differs at one position. The collaborating institutions used their own protocols to collect whole blood in K2EDTA tubes. For TCRbeta analysis, collaborator samples were shipped as frozen whole blood, as isolated PBMCs, or as DNA extracted from either sample type. V loses 7 bases, J loses 2 bases, and the germline ends lie 19 bases apart. The CDR3 starts with the cysteine, ends with the phenylalanine, and has 16 residues. The sequence is cut down to CDR3 DNA, 48 bases in frame from base 1. This entry is derived from a study of blood T cell repertoires in COVID-19 (dated by TCRdb to between 2020 and 2021). Describing the broader study: Collaborator samples came from the United States, Italy and Spain and covered acute and convalescent phases of COVID-19. The sample metadata nearly always contained a de-identified subject ID, COVID-19 status, age in years and sex. The repertoires were released in a freely available public database intended as a resource for research on the immune response to SARS-CoV-2. HLA class I and class II types, where available, came from metadata supplied by the sample provider rather than from assay-based typing. The dataset comprised deeply sampled blood TCRbeta repertoires from subjects exposed to, actively infected with, or recovered from COVID-19. Samples came from the ongoing ImmuneRACE study (first 160 participants) plus 1,254 subjects from 6 global collaborators. The material from the prospective study consisted of cDNA or gDNA derived from T cells, B-cell-depleted T cells, or PBMCs.

Paper-wide results and their limitations: How much clinical and demographic metadata was included differed by source and by participant, and the metadata was provided uncurated.

TCRbeta CDR3 regions were amplified from genomic DNA by means of the immunoSEQ Assay, a bias-controlled multiplex PCR. The authors processed their data as follows. The number of nucleated cells in each sample was estimated by amplification of reference gene primers within the assay. To quantify the absolute abundance of each unique TCRbeta CDR3 rearrangement, sequence reads were collapsed and filtered. For each sample, productive Simpson clonality was calculated as the square root of Simpson's diversity index across productive rearrangements. In TCRdb, the immuneACCESS table is reduced to in-frame sequences with V and J assigned. These tables do not hold every clone; where another copy was compared, an unresolved V gene accounts for under half, and the others remain unexplained. V and J calls and clone size follow that table, whereas D and trimming were derived from the DNA. The sample table lists some 96,000 clones, roughly 84% of them with a count of one. Roughly 12% of the sample rests with the top ten.

This TCR came from a human donor in a cohort sampled during active COVID-19. The V and J genes are TRBV23-1 and TRBJ2-3, with a tentative D gene TRBD1 over 5 matching bases. TRBV23-1 carries the ORF label, with uncertain function. Sequencing was performed on peripheral blood. The DNA sequence is TGCGCCAGCACCTTCAAGGGGCGGCAGTCCACAGATACGCAGTATTTT. This gives the protein CASTFKGRQSTDTQYF.